The entry below gives a single T cell receptor (beta chain) sequence along with its context. What it binds is unknown. Time point indicated: pre-sensitization, week 0. Treatment in this sample: therapeutic diphenylcyclopropenone sensitization with weekly scalp DPC. The library attached unique molecular identifiers to individual cDNA molecules. TCRdb re-called the RACE reads with MiXCR, one entry per CDR3 protein. The sample carries 35,000 to 50,000 distinct CDR3 sequences, about 10% recorded once. This entry is derived from a study of human T cells and chemical hapten exposure. Trimming took 5 bases from V and 0 from J; bases not matched to a gene: 12. Germline CDR1 SGHRS, CDR2 YFSETQ. There are 18 residues in the CDR3. Study-wide results and caveats: No change in TCRs above 1 in 1000 frequency was produced by DPC sensitization.

This specimen consisted of whole blood, obtained in connection with sensitization to the hapten diphenylcyclopropenone (DPC). This chain uses TRBV5-1 with TRBJ1-1, with TRBD1 matching over 11 bases. The TCR sequence derives from a man aged 25-40 years with alopecia areata. Some clones in this sample may be carry-over from other donors' samples. CDR3 region: CASRERDRGKGLNTEAFF. The CDR3 region has the DNA TGCGCCAGCAGAGAGAGGGACAGGGGGAAAGGACTGAACACTGAAGCTTTCTTT.